One and the same sample provided the 3 T cell receptor beta chains below, sequenced in a study of vaccination effects on CD4 cells after COVID-19. The table came from immunoSEQ multiplex PCR; TCRdb's copy has only in-frame clones and leaves some out. Here the sample spans approximately 78,000 clones, approximately 80% being singletons. Before sequencing, viral peptide pools were used by the ViraFEST assay to expand antigen-specific CD4+ T cells. Following a 10-day culture, CD4+ T cells were purified. The participants, recipients of two vaccine doses, got either BNT162b2 or mRNA-1273. These receptors' targets are unknown. The material was CD4+ T cells from PBMCs cultured with HCoV-229E spike peptides, obtained after COVID-19 vaccination. These receptors came from a human donor who received a COVID-19 vaccine.

The CDR3 protein is CASSPGSYEQYV. Here the CDR3 DNA reads TGTGCCAGCTCACCCGGATCCTACGAGCAGTACGTC. The chain recombines TRBV18 with TRBJ2-7; unclear D gene. This CDR3 region has 12 residues. The germline CDR1 and CDR2 sequences are KGHSH and LQKENI. V lost 3 bases, J lost 1 base, and 4 bases lay in between.

This chain's CDR3 is CASQRGYGGLSGANVLTF. CDR3 bases: TGTGCCAGTCAACGGGGCTACGGAGGACTTTCTGGGGCCAACGTCCTGACTTTC. V and J are TRBV19 and TRBJ2-6; the D call may be TRBD1 or TRBD2 (5 bases each). V was pared by 8 bases and J by 1 base, with 21 bases between. This CDR3 spans 18 amino acids. Germline V gene sequence: CDR1 LNHDA, CDR2 SQIVND (reference sequence).

The rearrangement uses TRBV30 and TRBJ1-1; D call uncertain. The ends were cut back, 2 bases at V and 1 base at J, with 8 bases in the middle. CDR1 is GTSNPN and CDR2 is SVGIG in the germline V gene (reference sequence). This CDR3 region has 13 residues. CDR3 sequence reads: CAWSWIPNTEAFF. CDR3 bases: TGTGCCTGGAGTTGGATCCCGAACACTGAAGCTTTCTTT.